This is a list of T cell receptor beta chains from one sample in a study of Ad26.COV2.S vaccination and SARS-CoV-2 variants. Profiling relied on immunoSEQ multiplex PCR, and the TCRdb table lists in-frame clones only, not all of them. The table records some 180,000 clones, around 88% of them present only once. Sequences were derived from peripheral blood, sampled after recovery from COVID-19. These receptors were collected from a human donor who had recovered from COVID-19. Each CDR3 is given with its conserved first and last residue. The order of the fields is D gene, V gene, clone size, J gene, CDR3 protein, CDR3 DNA. A D gene is named only where the DNA matches it firmly. Only part of the rows carry a size: once, few, many, or a class if the clone is expanded.

NA	TRBV5-6	NA	TRBJ1-1	CASSTGRWGWDTEAFF	TGTGCCAGCAGCACGGGGCGTTGGGGGTGGGACACTGAAGCTTTCTTT
NA	TRBV6-6	NA	TRBJ2-7	CASSYGGSYEQYF	TGTGCCAGCAGTTACGGGGGCTCCTACGAGCAGTACTTC
TRBD2	TRBV19	NA	TRBJ2-1	CASNLDRGLAGEQNEQFF	TGTGCCAGTAACCTGGACAGGGGACTAGCGGGAGAACAGAATGAGCAGTTCTTC
NA	TRBV19	NA	TRBJ1-1	CASSLGLSTEAFF	TGTGCCAGTAGTTTGGGACTTTCCACTGAAGCTTTCTTT
NA	TRBV7-2	NA	TRBJ2-7	CASSLEADYEQYF	TGTGCCAGCAGCTTAGAGGCCGACTACGAGCAGTACTTC
TRBD2	TRBV15	NA	TRBJ2-1	CATSRDRAGGPHEQFF	TGTGCCACCAGCAGAGATCGAGCGGGGGGGCCACATGAGCAGTTCTTC
NA	TRBV6-1	NA	TRBJ2-7	CASSEAGTLSYEQYF	TGTGCCAGCAGTGAAGCTGGGACTCTCTCCTACGAGCAGTACTTC
NA	TRBV19	NA	TRBJ2-7	CAREDPYEEQYF	TGTGCCAGGGAGGACCCATACGAAGAGCAGTACTTC
NA	TRBV25-1	few	TRBJ2-5	CASSEAADQETQYF	TGTGCCAGCAGTGAGGCAGCGGATCAAGAGACCCAGTACTTC
NA	TRBV3-1/TRBV3-2	NA	TRBJ2-2	CASTGDPYTGELFF	TGTGCCAGCACAGGGGACCCGTACACCGGGGAGCTGTTTTTT
NA	TRBV12-5	NA	TRBJ2-2	CASGLNGNTGELFF	TGTGCTAGTGGTTTAAACGGGAACACCGGGGAGCTGTTTTTT
TRBD2	TRBV3-1/TRBV3-2	NA	TRBJ2-3	CASSLLAGGTDTQYF	TGTGCCAGCAGCTTACTAGCGGGAGGGACAGATACGCAGTATTTT
NA	TRBV11-2	NA	TRBJ1-3	CASSLSVSGNTIYF	TGTGCCAGCAGCTTATCAGTCTCTGGAAACACCATATATTTT
NA	TRBV6-5	NA	TRBJ1-4	CASRQGGASEKLFF	TGTGCCAGCAGGCAAGGGGGGGCGAGTGAAAAACTGTTTTTT
NA	TRBV19	NA	TRBJ1-1	CASSNGAGLNTEAFF	TGTGCCAGTAGTAATGGGGCGGGTTTGAACACTGAAGCTTTCTTT
TRBD1	TRBV6-1	few	TRBJ2-7	CASSEIRGPREQYF	TGTGCCAGCAGTGAAATAAGGGGGCCTCGCGAGCAGTACTTC
NA	TRBV7-2	NA	TRBJ1-1	CASSLGTANTEAFF	TGTGCCAGCAGCTTAGGGACAGCGAACACTGAAGCTTTCTTT
TRBD1	TRBV5-1	NA	TRBJ1-1	CASSEGQGNEAFF	TGCGCCAGCAGCGAAGGACAGGGTAATGAAGCTTTCTTT
NA	TRBV10-1	NA	TRBJ1-1	CASSESNQQVSFF	TGCGCCAGCAGTGAGTCGAACCAACAGGTATCTTTCTTT
NA	TRBV3-1/TRBV3-2	NA	TRBJ2-3	CASSQGPLAYSTDTQYF	TGTGCCAGCAGCCAAGGACCGCTAGCGTATAGCACAGATACGCAGTATTTT
TRBD1	TRBV5-5	NA	TRBJ2-5	CASSLEGGRETQYF	TGTGCCAGCAGCTTGGAAGGGGGCAGGGAGACCCAGTACTTC
NA	TRBV5-6	NA	TRBJ2-1	CASSLGRLPTDEQFF	TGTGCCAGCAGCCTAGGTCGACTCCCCACAGATGAGCAGTTCTTC
TRBD2	TRBV6-1	NA	TRBJ2-7	CASSEVEAGGYEQYF	TGTGCCAGCAGCGAAGTCGAAGCGGGAGGCTACGAGCAGTACTTC
NA	TRBV9	NA	TRBJ2-7	CASSVDGSSYEQYF	TGTGCCAGCAGCGTAGACGGGAGCTCCTACGAGCAGTACTTC
NA	TRBV7-2	NA	TRBJ1-1	CASSSTLQPGDTEAFF	TGTGCCAGCAGCTCCACCCTCCAGCCGGGGGACACTGAAGCTTTCTTT
TRBD1	TRBV29-1	few	TRBJ2-7	CSVRQGASGYEQYF	TGCAGCGTCCGGCAGGGGGCCTCAGGATACGAGCAGTACTTC
NA	TRBV13	NA	TRBJ2-7	CASSPTSYEQYF	TGTGCCAGCAGCCCGACGAGCTACGAGCAGTACTTC
NA	TRBV30	NA	TRBJ1-1	CAWSRTGHINTEAFF	TGTGCCTGGAGTCGTACGGGCCATATTAACACTGAAGCTTTCTTT
TRBD1	TRBV5-5	NA	TRBJ1-6	CASSLGTGIISPLHF	TGTGCCAGCAGCTTGGGGACAGGGATAATTTCACCCCTCCACTTT
NA	TRBV7-2	NA	TRBJ2-1	CASSLTSYEQFF	TGTGCCAGCAGCTTAACTAGCTATGAGCAGTTCTTC
TRBD2	TRBV27	NA	TRBJ2-5	CASSVGTTFETQYF	TGTGCCAGCAGTGTCGGGACTACCTTTGAGACCCAGTACTTC
NA	TRBV4-1	NA	TRBJ1-5	CASSQDHPGPPQHF	TGCGCCAGCAGCCAAGACCATCCGGGGCCGCCCCAGCATTTT
NA	TRBV9	NA	TRBJ2-7	CASSVDLSYEQYF	TGTGCCAGCAGCGTAGACTTGTCCTACGAGCAGTACTTC
NA	TRBV29-1	NA	TRBJ1-1	CSVEVRRNTEAFF	TGCAGCGTTGAAGTACGTCGGAACACTGAAGCTTTCTTT
NA	TRBV12-3/TRBV12-4	NA	TRBJ1-1	CASSLAPSVRAFF	TGTGCCAGCAGTTTAGCGCCCTCCGTTCGGGCTTTCTTT
TRBD1	TRBV7-3	NA	TRBJ2-5	CASSHGQGDAETQYF	TGTGCCAGCAGCCACGGACAGGGTGACGCAGAGACCCAGTACTTC
TRBD1	TRBV30	NA	TRBJ2-1	CAWSRQGYEQFF	TGTGCCTGGAGTCGACAGGGCTATGAGCAGTTCTTC
NA	TRBV27	once	TRBJ1-6	CASSYSGGSPLHF	TGTGCCAGCAGTTACAGCGGGGGATCACCCCTCCACTTT
NA	TRBV21-1	NA	TRBJ2-3	CASSKEARASPDTQYF	TGTGCCAGCAGCAAAGAGGCCAGGGCCTCCCCAGATACGCAGTATTTT
NA	TRBV2	NA	TRBJ1-2	CASSTDNYGYTF	TGTGCCAGTTCGACGGATAACTATGGCTACACCTTC
NA	TRBV19	NA	TRBJ1-1	CASSMLAGQVLEAFF	TGTGCCAGTAGTATGCTAGCTGGGCAGGTTCTTGAAGCTTTCTTT
NA	TRBV11-2	NA	TRBJ1-1	CASSADSNTEAFF	TGTGCCAGCAGCGCGGACAGTAACACTGAAGCTTTCTTT
TRBD1	TRBV9	NA	TRBJ1-3	CASSAGTGGASGNTIYF	TGTGCCAGCAGCGCCGGGACAGGGGGCGCGAGTGGAAACACCATATATTTT
TRBD2	TRBV3-1/TRBV3-2	NA	TRBJ2-7	CASSLRLAGGSSYEQYF	TGTGCCAGCAGCCTAAGACTAGCGGGGGGTTCCTCCTACGAGCAGTACTTC
NA	TRBV19	NA	TRBJ1-2	CATTVGQGMMYGYTF	TGTGCCACCACGGTAGGGCAGGGAATGATGTATGGCTACACCTTC
NA	TRBV9	once	TRBJ2-3	CASSSQGGTDTQYF	TGTGCCAGCAGCTCGCAGGGGGGAACAGATACGCAGTATTTT
NA	TRBV19	NA	TRBJ2-6	CASSPGYSGANVLTF	TGTGCCAGTAGCCCAGGGTACTCTGGGGCCAACGTCCTGACTTTC
NA	TRBV29-1	few	TRBJ2-7	CSVGGLYEQYF	TGCAGCGTTGGGGGCCTCTACGAGCAGTACTTC
NA	TRBV5-8	NA	TRBJ2-3	CASSRTAAITDTQYF	TGTGCCAGCAGCCGGACCGCGGCAATCACAGATACGCAGTATTTT
NA	TRBV19	NA	TRBJ1-1	CASSIDFRGNTEAFF	TGTGCCAGTAGTATAGATTTTAGGGGGAACACTGAAGCTTTCTTT
NA	TRBV6-4	NA	TRBJ2-7	CASSNYSPSSYEQYF	TGTGCCAGCAGTAACTACAGCCCGAGCTCCTACGAGCAGTACTTC
TRBD1	TRBV6-5	once	TRBJ2-5	CASSDIVRGPQYF	TGTGCCAGTTCCGACATTGTAAGGGGGCCCCAGTACTTC
NA	TRBV5-1	NA	TRBJ2-1	CASSLGELGNEQFF	TGCGCCAGCAGCTTGGGGGAGCTAGGGAATGAGCAGTTCTTC
NA	TRBV4-1	NA	TRBJ1-1	CASSQETNLNTEAFF	TGCGCCAGCAGCCAGGAGACAAATCTGAACACTGAAGCTTTCTTT
TRBD1	TRBV18	NA	TRBJ1-5	CASSPPRKDRSNQPQHF	TGTGCCAGCTCACCACCAAGAAAGGACAGGAGCAATCAGCCCCAGCATTTT